This is a list of T cell receptor beta chains from one sample in a study of blood T cell repertoires in COVID-19. Libraries were prepared by immunoSEQ multiplex PCR; TCRdb keeps only in-frame clonotypes and omits some of them. The table has some 50,000 clones, 90% to 95% seen once. Sequenced sample: peripheral blood. Every receptor here comes from a man in his 60s with COVID-19, enrolled during active disease. CDR3s include the opening cysteine and the closing phenylalanine or tryptophan. The D gene is left open where the match is weak. Clone size is given for some rows only: seen once, a few or many times, or a class if the clone is expanded.

v_gene: TRBV2
j_gene: TRBJ2-7
d_gene: NA
abundance: once
CDR3aa: CASSRESYEQYF
CDR3nt: TGTGCCAGCTCTCGGGAATCCTACGAGCAGTACTTC

v_gene: TRBV12-3/TRBV12-4
j_gene: TRBJ2-2
d_gene: NA
abundance: NA
CDR3aa: CASSTTPGELFF
CDR3nt: TGTGCCAGCTCAACAACCCCCGGGGAGCTGTTTTTT

v_gene: TRBV5-1
j_gene: TRBJ1-1
d_gene: NA
abundance: NA
CDR3aa: CASSLGSAKMNTEAFF
CDR3nt: TGCGCCAGCAGCTTGGGCAGCGCAAAGATGAACACTGAAGCTTTCTTT

v_gene: TRBV2
j_gene: TRBJ2-2
d_gene: NA
abundance: few
CDR3aa: CASSEARRTVTGELFF
CDR3nt: TGTGCCAGCAGTGAAGCGCGGAGGACAGTCACCGGGGAGCTGTTTTTT

v_gene: TRBV19
j_gene: TRBJ1-5
d_gene: TRBD1
abundance: once
CDR3aa: CASSSKDRGLSQPQHF
CDR3nt: TGTGCCAGTAGTAGTAAAGACAGGGGGCTCTCTCAGCCCCAGCATTTT

v_gene: TRBV10-3
j_gene: TRBJ2-1
d_gene: TRBD2
abundance: NA
CDR3aa: CAISGRTSGVSSYNEQFF
CDR3nt: TGTGCCATCAGTGGCAGGACTAGCGGGGTTAGCTCCTACAATGAGCAGTTCTTC

v_gene: TRBV20-1
j_gene: TRBJ2-7
d_gene: NA
abundance: NA
CDR3aa: CSARDDKAVYF
CDR3nt: TGCAGTGCTAGAGATGACAAGGCCGTATACTTC

v_gene: TRBV3-1/TRBV3-2
j_gene: TRBJ1-5
d_gene: NA
abundance: NA
CDR3aa: CASSQGSQGNQPQHF
CDR3nt: TGTGCCAGCAGCCAAGGTTCACAGGGAAATCAGCCCCAGCATTTT

v_gene: TRBV3-1/TRBV3-2
j_gene: TRBJ1-5
d_gene: NA
abundance: NA
CDR3aa: CASSQGGRQPQHF
CDR3nt: TGTGCCAGCAGCCAAGGGGGCCGGCAGCCCCAGCATTTT

v_gene: TRBV28
j_gene: TRBJ2-1
d_gene: TRBD2
abundance: NA
CDR3aa: CASRTTDSGWEFF
CDR3nt: TGTGCCAGCAGAACCACCGATAGCGGGTGGGAGTTCTTC

v_gene: TRBV5-8
j_gene: TRBJ1-3
d_gene: NA
abundance: NA
CDR3aa: CASSLGQGNGNTIYF
CDR3nt: TGTGCCAGCAGCTTAGGGCAGGGAAATGGAAACACCATATATTTT

v_gene: TRBV21-1
j_gene: TRBJ1-2
d_gene: NA
abundance: once
CDR3aa: CATPWTGYYGYTF
CDR3nt: TGTGCCACCCCGTGGACAGGGTACTATGGCTACACCTTC

v_gene: TRBV5-4
j_gene: TRBJ1-2
d_gene: NA
abundance: NA
CDR3aa: CASSLGAFVNYGYTF
CDR3nt: TGTGCCAGCAGCTTAGGGGCCTTTGTTAACTATGGCTACACCTTC

v_gene: TRBV4-2
j_gene: TRBJ2-3
d_gene: NA
abundance: NA
CDR3aa: CASSYLRGQVTDTQYF
CDR3nt: TGTGCCAGCAGCTACCTACGAGGGCAGGTCACAGATACGCAGTATTTT

v_gene: TRBV10-3
j_gene: TRBJ2-4
d_gene: TRBD1
abundance: NA
CDR3aa: CAISESGQGNIQYF
CDR3nt: TGTGCCATCAGTGAGTCGGGACAGGGAAACATTCAGTACTTC

v_gene: TRBV14
j_gene: TRBJ2-1
d_gene: TRBD1
abundance: NA
CDR3aa: CASSPPDRGVYNEQFF
CDR3nt: TGTGCCAGCAGCCCACCAGACAGGGGGGTGTACAATGAGCAGTTCTTC

v_gene: TRBV27
j_gene: TRBJ1-1
d_gene: NA
abundance: NA
CDR3aa: CASSLGGGRGAFF
CDR3nt: TGTGCCAGCAGTCTCGGGGGAGGGCGGGGAGCTTTCTTT

v_gene: TRBV7-9
j_gene: TRBJ2-3
d_gene: NA
abundance: NA
CDR3aa: CASSAPWASTDTQYF
CDR3nt: TGTGCCAGCAGCGCCCCCTGGGCTAGCACAGATACGCAGTATTTT

v_gene: TRBV11-3
j_gene: TRBJ1-1
d_gene: NA
abundance: NA
CDR3aa: CASSLDLMPRDREAFF
CDR3nt: TGTGCCAGCAGCTTAGATCTCATGCCGCGGGATAGGGAGGCTTTCTTT

v_gene: TRBV18
j_gene: TRBJ2-7
d_gene: TRBD1
abundance: NA
CDR3aa: CASSPGTGGIYEQYF
CDR3nt: TGTGCCAGCTCACCGGGGACAGGGGGTATCTACGAGCAGTACTTC

v_gene: TRBV9
j_gene: TRBJ2-2
d_gene: NA
abundance: NA
CDR3aa: CASSGDTGELFF
CDR3nt: TGTGCCAGCAGCGGAGACACCGGGGAGCTGTTTTTT

v_gene: TRBV7-2
j_gene: TRBJ2-1
d_gene: TRBD2
abundance: NA
CDR3aa: CASIATGTSGYNEQFF
CDR3nt: TGTGCCAGCATCGCGACCGGGACTAGCGGTTACAATGAGCAGTTCTTC

v_gene: TRBV2
j_gene: TRBJ1-3
d_gene: NA
abundance: NA
CDR3aa: CASSGLQGISGNTIYF
CDR3nt: TGTGCCAGCAGTGGTCTACAGGGAATCTCTGGAAACACCATATATTTT

v_gene: TRBV6-1
j_gene: TRBJ1-1
d_gene: NA
abundance: NA
CDR3aa: CASSETRARTEAFF
CDR3nt: TGTGCCAGCAGTGAAACCAGGGCTCGGACTGAAGCTTTCTTT

v_gene: TRBV7-9
j_gene: TRBJ2-7
d_gene: NA
abundance: NA
CDR3aa: CASSPWGGAGEYF
CDR3nt: TGTGCCAGCAGCCCCTGGGGGGGCGCGGGGGAGTACTTC

v_gene: TRBV20-1
j_gene: TRBJ2-3
d_gene: NA
abundance: NA
CDR3aa: CSASIADTQYF
CDR3nt: TGCAGTGCAAGTATCGCAGATACGCAGTATTTT

v_gene: TRBV2
j_gene: TRBJ2-1
d_gene: NA
abundance: NA
CDR3aa: CASNVVRTTYNEQFF
CDR3nt: TGTGCCAGCAACGTCGTAAGGACTACTTACAATGAGCAGTTCTTC

v_gene: TRBV19
j_gene: TRBJ1-1
d_gene: TRBD1
abundance: NA
CDR3aa: CASSMARGRTEAFF
CDR3nt: TGTGCCAGTAGTATGGCCAGGGGGAGGACTGAAGCTTTCTTT

v_gene: TRBV5-1
j_gene: TRBJ1-2
d_gene: NA
abundance: NA
CDR3aa: CASSLGRSNYGYTF
CDR3nt: TGCGCCAGCAGCTTGGGACGGAGTAACTATGGCTACACCTTC

v_gene: TRBV11-1
j_gene: TRBJ2-2
d_gene: NA
abundance: NA
CDR3aa: CASSPTTPNTGELFF
CDR3nt: TGTGCCAGCAGTCCGACTACACCGAACACCGGGGAGCTGTTTTTT

v_gene: TRBV7-2
j_gene: TRBJ1-4
d_gene: NA
abundance: few
CDR3aa: CASSLANTQGEKLFF
CDR3nt: TGTGCCAGCAGCTTAGCGAACACGCAGGGCGAAAAACTGTTTTTT

v_gene: TRBV7-3
j_gene: TRBJ2-3
d_gene: TRBD2
abundance: NA
CDR3aa: CASSPLAGTGTDTQYF
CDR3nt: TGTGCCAGCAGCCCCCTAGCGGGAACGGGCACAGATACGCAGTATTTT

v_gene: TRBV19
j_gene: TRBJ1-2
d_gene: TRBD1
abundance: NA
CDR3aa: CASSPDRAHYGYTF
CDR3nt: TGTGCCAGTAGTCCGGACAGGGCGCACTATGGCTACACCTTC

v_gene: TRBV7-2
j_gene: TRBJ2-3
d_gene: NA
abundance: NA
CDR3aa: CASSLALRKDTQYF
CDR3nt: TGTGCCAGCAGCTTAGCCCTGAGAAAAGATACGCAGTATTTT

v_gene: TRBV7-3
j_gene: TRBJ2-2
d_gene: NA
abundance: NA
CDR3aa: CASSLGQGNTGELFF
CDR3nt: TGTGCCAGCAGTTTAGGGCAGGGGAACACCGGGGAGCTGTTTTTT

v_gene: TRBV28
j_gene: TRBJ1-3
d_gene: NA
abundance: once
CDR3aa: CASSLPLDPGNTIYF
CDR3nt: TGTGCCAGCAGTTTACCTCTAGATCCTGGAAACACCATATATTTT

v_gene: TRBV5-1
j_gene: TRBJ1-1
d_gene: NA
abundance: NA
CDR3aa: CASSLAGTQETEAFF
CDR3nt: TGCGCCAGCAGCTTGGCCGGGACACAAGAGACTGAAGCTTTCTTT

v_gene: TRBV2
j_gene: TRBJ2-3
d_gene: TRBD1
abundance: NA
CDR3aa: CASSRDSSTDTQYF
CDR3nt: TGTGCCAGCAGTCGGGACAGCAGCACAGATACGCAGTATTTT

v_gene: TRBV5-1
j_gene: TRBJ1-1
d_gene: TRBD1
abundance: NA
CDR3aa: CASSFQTGTFAEAFF
CDR3nt: TGCGCCAGCAGCTTCCAGACAGGGACTTTCGCTGAAGCTTTCTTT

v_gene: TRBV19
j_gene: TRBJ2-1
d_gene: NA
abundance: NA
CDR3aa: CASSIHDSGEQFF
CDR3nt: TGTGCCAGTAGTATTCATGACTCCGGTGAGCAGTTCTTC

v_gene: TRBV7-9
j_gene: TRBJ1-2
d_gene: NA
abundance: NA
CDR3aa: CASSLSATLSNYGYTF
CDR3nt: TGTGCCAGCAGCTTAAGTGCAACGCTATCTAACTATGGCTACACCTTC

v_gene: TRBV5-1
j_gene: TRBJ1-1
d_gene: NA
abundance: NA
CDR3aa: CASREFMNTEAFF
CDR3nt: TGCGCCAGCAGGGAGTTCATGAACACTGAAGCTTTCTTT

v_gene: TRBV2
j_gene: TRBJ2-2
d_gene: NA
abundance: NA
CDR3aa: CASSLLASTGELFF
CDR3nt: TGTGCCAGCAGTTTGCTAGCGTCTACCGGGGAGCTGTTTTTT

v_gene: TRBV6-6
j_gene: TRBJ2-7
d_gene: TRBD1
abundance: NA
CDR3aa: CASRVQGAEEQYF
CDR3nt: TGTGCCAGCAGAGTACAGGGGGCGGAGGAGCAGTACTTC

v_gene: TRBV19
j_gene: TRBJ1-2
d_gene: TRBD1
abundance: NA
CDR3aa: CATRTKGTGWGGYTF
CDR3nt: TGTGCCACCAGAACCAAAGGGACAGGCTGGGGAGGCTACACCTTC

v_gene: TRBV10-3
j_gene: TRBJ1-1
d_gene: TRBD1
abundance: NA
CDR3aa: CAISTAGQASEAFF
CDR3nt: TGTGCCATCAGTACAGCCGGACAGGCCTCTGAAGCTTTCTTT

v_gene: TRBV4-2
j_gene: TRBJ2-1
d_gene: NA
abundance: NA
CDR3aa: CASSKGDTMTYNEQFF
CDR3nt: TGTGCCAGCAGCAAGGGGGACACCATGACCTACAATGAGCAGTTCTTC

v_gene: TRBV2
j_gene: TRBJ2-7
d_gene: TRBD1
abundance: few
CDR3aa: CASSLGQALDFPYEQYF
CDR3nt: TGTGCCAGCAGTTTGGGACAGGCCCTTGATTTCCCCTACGAGCAGTACTTC

v_gene: TRBV5-1
j_gene: TRBJ2-4
d_gene: TRBD2
abundance: once
CDR3aa: CASSGRTSGKTDIQYF
CDR3nt: TGCGCCAGCAGCGGCCGGACTAGCGGGAAAACAGACATTCAGTACTTC

v_gene: TRBV10-3
j_gene: TRBJ2-1
d_gene: NA
abundance: NA
CDR3aa: CAIRGGDNSYNEQFF
CDR3nt: TGTGCCATCAGGGGAGGGGACAACTCCTACAATGAGCAGTTCTTC

v_gene: TRBV5-6
j_gene: TRBJ1-4
d_gene: TRBD1
abundance: NA
CDR3aa: CASSVTGTGGVEKLFF
CDR3nt: TGTGCCAGCAGCGTGACCGGGACAGGGGGCGTTGAAAAACTGTTTTTT